A selection of T cell receptor beta chains follows, all from one sample in a study of blood T cell repertoires in COVID-19. Sequencing was performed with immunoSEQ multiplex PCR; in TCRdb, only in-frame clones are kept and a portion is missing. Of fewer than 150,000 clones in the sample, under 90% were seen once. The material sequenced was PBMCs or T cells enriched from blood (not recorded which). These receptors all come from a man aged 50 to 60 in a cohort exposed to, infected with or recovered from COVID-19 (not recorded which). Each CDR3 is given with its conserved first and last residue. Each record gives: J gene, V gene, clone size, D gene, CDR3 DNA, CDR3 protein. The D gene is left open where the match is weak. Part of the rows lack a size; the others show once, few, many or a class for expanded clones.

>TRBJ2-7|TRBV10-3|.|TRBD2
TGTGCCATCAGTGAATCAGCGGGAGGTTACGAGCAGTACTTC
CAISESAGGYEQYF
>TRBJ2-1|TRBV6-5|.|.
TGTGCCAGCAGGCAGGGGTGGAGCTCCTACAATGAGCAGTTCTTC
CASRQGWSSYNEQFF
>TRBJ2-5|TRBV9|once|TRBD2
TGTGCCAGCAGCACCGGACTAGCTGCCGAGACCCAGTACTTC
CASSTGLAAETQYF
>TRBJ2-3|TRBV4-3|.|TRBD2
TGCGCCAGCAGCCTCCAACCCCTAGCGGGGGGGCCAGATACGCAGTATTTT
CASSLQPLAGGPDTQYF
>TRBJ1-1|TRBV15|.|TRBD1
TGTGCCACCAGCGGAGAGACAGGGCCGATGAACACTGAAGCTTTCTTT
CATSGETGPMNTEAFF
>TRBJ1-1|TRBV27|.|.
TGTGCCAGCGGAAGGGTCGGGGGACGCACTGAAGCTTTCTTT
CASGRVGGRTEAFF
>TRBJ2-7|TRBV28|once|.
TGTGCCAGCCACGGGACAAAAACCTACGAGCAGTACTTC
CASHGTKTYEQYF
>TRBJ2-2|TRBV4-2|.|.
TGTGCCAGCAGCCAAGGTCTCGGGGAGCTGTTTTTT
CASSQGLGELFF
>TRBJ2-5|TRBV3-1/TRBV3-2|.|TRBD2
TGTGCCAGCAGCCAAGGCCCCCAGCGGGAGGCCGGATGGGAGACCCAGTACTTC
CASSQGPQREAGWETQYF
>TRBJ2-3|TRBV11-2|once|TRBD2
TGTGCCAGCGGGGGGGATAGCACAGATACGCAGTATTTT
CASGGDSTDTQYF
>TRBJ2-1|TRBV5-1|.|TRBD2
TGCGCCAGCAGCTCGACTAGCGGGGGGCACAATGAGCAGTTCTTC
CASSSTSGGHNEQFF
>TRBJ2-1|TRBV5-5|.|.
TGTGCCAGCAGCCCCATTTCCCTCGGGACTCTCTATCAGCAGTTCTTC
CASSPISLGTLYQQFF
>TRBJ1-4|TRBV4-1|once|.
TGCGCCAGCAGCCAAAGACACCCAACTAATGAAAAACTGTTTTTT
CASSQRHPTNEKLFF
>TRBJ1-1|TRBV6-2/TRBV6-3|.|.
TGTGCCAGCAGTTACAAGAGGAACACTGAAGCTTTCTTT
CASSYKRNTEAFF
>TRBJ2-3|TRBV4-1|.|.
TGCGCCAGCAGCCACACGCTAGCGCAAGATACGCAGTATTTT
CASSHTLAQDTQYF
>TRBJ2-1|TRBV4-1|.|TRBD2
TGCGCCAGCAGCCAAGCTCCCGGGACTACTAAGGATGAGCAGTTCTTC
CASSQAPGTTKDEQFF
>TRBJ1-5|TRBV28|once|.
TGTGCCAGCAGTTTGAGAGTCAGGATAAGCAATCAGCCCCAGCATTTT
CASSLRVRISNQPQHF
>TRBJ1-2|TRBV29-1|.|.
TGCAGCACTGGCCAGGGTAGAAACTATGGCTACACCTTC
CSTGQGRNYGYTF
>TRBJ1-1|TRBV5-8|.|.
TGTGCCAGCAGCTCCATTAGCCGCCTGACCACTGAAGCTTTCTTT
CASSSISRLTTEAFF
>TRBJ2-3|TRBV19|.|.
TGTGCCAGTAGTCCTTTCGACTGGTCGGATACGCAGTATTTT
CASSPFDWSDTQYF
>TRBJ1-1|TRBV18|.|TRBD1
TGTGCCAGCACCTTGGGGACAGGGGGCAACACTGAAGCTTTCTTT
CASTLGTGGNTEAFF
>TRBJ1-1|TRBV5-1|.|.
TGCGCCAGCAGCTCTACAGGATACACTGAAGCTTTCTTT
CASSSTGYTEAFF
>TRBJ1-1|TRBV29-1|few|.
TGCAGCGTTGAAGAGGGGGCGCTTGGCACTGAAGCTTTCTTT
CSVEEGALGTEAFF
>TRBJ1-1|TRBV4-2|.|.
TGTGCCAGCAGCCACCTCGGGGGGACGGAAGCTTTCTTT
CASSHLGGTEAFF
>TRBJ1-2|TRBV11-3|.|TRBD1
TGTGCCAGCAGCTTCACAACGGGACAGGGGGTCGCCCAATCCTGCTATGGCTACACCTTC
CASSFTTGQGVAQSCYGYTF
>TRBJ1-3|TRBV6-5|.|.
TGTGCCAGCAGCACAGAGGGAAACACCATATATTTT
CASSTEGNTIYF
>TRBJ1-1|TRBV6-1|once|TRBD1
TGTGCCAGCAGTGAGCAGGGGGCGCGTACTGAAGCTTTCTTT
CASSEQGARTEAFF
>TRBJ1-4|TRBV4-1|few|TRBD1
TGCGCCAGCAGCCAAAACAGGGGCGAAAAACTGTTTTTT
CASSQNRGEKLFF
>TRBJ1-1|TRBV2|.|TRBD1
TGTGCCAGCAGGAGGGACAGGAACACTGAAGCTTTCTTT
CASRRDRNTEAFF